These T cell receptor beta chains were read from a single sample in a study of CD8 T cells in Susac syndrome. MiXCR was run by TCRdb on the immunoSEQ multiplex PCR reads, yielding one entry per CDR3 protein. The table records 350,000 to 550,000 distinct CDR3 sequences, 75% to 90% of them present only once. The sequenced sample consisted of CD8+ T cells from PBMCs. Source of these receptors: a human donor with multiple sclerosis. Each CDR3 is given with its conserved first and last residue. Fields, in order: J gene, clone size, V gene, D gene, CDR3 DNA, CDR3 protein. D genes are given only for firm matches. Clone size is shown for a subset of rows, as once, few, many or a class of expanded clone.

>TRBJ1-4|.|TRBV11-2|.
TGTGCCAGCAGCAGCCGGGACGAGAATGAAAAACTGTTTTTT
CASSSRDENEKLFF
>TRBJ1-1|.|TRBV19|.
TGTGCCAGCCGCCCCGGTAGGGCTACTGAAGCTTTCTTT
CASRPGRATEAFF
>TRBJ2-1|.|TRBV6-5|.
TGTGCCAGCAGCCCACCGGCAGGGAGCCCAATTGAGCAGTTCTTC
CASSPPAGSPIEQFF
>TRBJ2-7|.|TRBV20-1|.
TGCAGTGCTAGAGACCCGGACAGCGCCGTAAACTCCTACGAGCAGTACTTC
CSARDPDSAVNSYEQYF
>TRBJ1-6|once|TRBV5-1|.
TGCGCCAGCAGCTCCGGGGACGGTGATTCACCCCTCCACTTT
CASSSGDGDSPLHF
>TRBJ2-7|.|TRBV4-1|TRBD1
TGCGCCAGCAGCCGGCCTGGACAGGGGGCCTTCTACGAGCAGTACTTC
CASSRPGQGAFYEQYF
>TRBJ2-7|once|TRBV10-1|.
TGCGCCAGCAGTGAGTCAGAGGGCCCCACCTACGAGCAGTACTTC
CASSESEGPTYEQYF
>TRBJ2-2|once|TRBV18|TRBD2
TGTGCCAGCTCGAGCGGGAGGACGAACACCGGGGAGCTGTTTTTT
CASSSGRTNTGELFF
>TRBJ2-7|.|TRBV19|.
TGTGCCAGTAGTATTACAGGAGAGCACTACGAGCAGTACTTC
CASSITGEHYEQYF
>TRBJ1-2|.|TRBV7-9|.
TGTGCCAGCAGCTTAGGAGAATCTAACTATGGCTACACCTTC
CASSLGESNYGYTF
>TRBJ2-2|once|TRBV7-6|.
TGTGCCAGCAGCGTCAGGGTTTCGGCCGGGGAGCTGTTTTTT
CASSVRVSAGELFF
>TRBJ2-3|.|TRBV4-1|TRBD2
TGCGCCAGCAGCCAAGGGCTACTAGCGGGGGACCGCACAGATACGCAGTATTTT
CASSQGLLAGDRTDTQYF
>TRBJ2-7|.|TRBV4-1|.
TGCGCCAGCAGCCAAGAATTTCCAGGGGTCGAGCAGTACTTC
CASSQEFPGVEQYF
>TRBJ2-1|.|TRBV30|.
TGTGCCTGGAGTGCGCAGGGACGTCTTTACTACAATGAGCAGTTCTTC
CAWSAQGRLYYNEQFF
>TRBJ2-1|.|TRBV2|TRBD1
TGTGCCAGCATGGGACAGGGGCAGCTAATCTACAATGAGCAGTTCTTC
CASMGQGQLIYNEQFF
>TRBJ1-2|.|TRBV6-5|.
TGTGCCAGCAGTTACGACAGTACTAACTATGGCTACACCTTC
CASSYDSTNYGYTF